A single T cell receptor beta chain is shown here with its context. Within the sample, other DNA sequences also encode this same CDR3. This sample was taken from a study of shared clonotypes between healthy human individuals. On the study more broadly: Donors had three CD4 naive, three CD4 memory, two CD8 naive and one CD8 memory plate apiece.

The study enrolled healthy HIV-negative adults without recent acute infections or vaccinations as donors. A CD45RA-negative memory subset and a CD45RA+ naive subset were separated from the CD4+ cells. Only in-frame clones appear in the TCRdb table, and some are missing; sequencing was by immunoSEQ multiplex PCR. Of 1 million to 1.3 million clones listed, 75% to 85% were seen once; the top ten hold 0.55% to 0.7%. This receptor was identified in a man younger than 30 in good health. Some clones in this sample may be carry-over from other donors' samples. Sequenced material: memory CD4+ T cells from PBMCs. Sample subset: CD45RA-negative fraction.

In nucleotides, the CDR3 is TGTGCCAGCAGTTCACTAGCGGGAGAGACCCAGTACTTC. This translates into CASSSLAGETQYF. This sequence joins TRBV27 and TRBJ2-5, with 9 bases fitting TRBD2. Losses at the gene ends were 4 bases for V and 4 bases for J; bases not matched to a gene: 1. CDR3 length equals 13 residues. Germline V lookup: CDR1 MNHEY, CDR2 SMNVEV (reference sequence).